Below, 5 T cell receptor beta chains from the same sample are listed, as sequenced in a study of blood T cell repertoires in COVID-19. The method was immunoSEQ multiplex PCR; TCRdb's version includes in-frame clones alone and lacks a portion of them. This table has 70,000 to 100,000 clones, around nine tenths appearing once. Sequencing was carried out using peripheral blood. Receptor source: a woman aged 80 or over with acute or convalescent COVID-19.

The chain employs TRBV27 and TRBJ2-7; the D gene is possibly TRBD1 (6 bases). The V gene lost 6 bases and the J gene lost 1 base, with 10 bases spanning the gap. Germline CDR1 MNHEY, CDR2 SMNVEV (reference sequence). The CDR3 contains 13 residues. CDR3: CASRRTVSYEQYF. The DNA of the CDR3 is TGTGCCAGCAGGAGGACAGTTTCCTACGAGCAGTACTTC.

The V and J genes are TRBV7-9 and TRBJ1-5; 10 bases map to TRBD1. The junction had 4 bases not matched to a gene; V was cut back by 4 bases and J by 1 base. Germline V gene data show CDR1 as SEHNR and CDR2 as FQNEAQ (reference sequence). The CDR3 is 16 amino acids. This chain's CDR3 is CASSSTDRGSNQPQHF. DNA of the CDR3: TGTGCCAGCAGCTCTACGGACAGGGGGAGCAATCAGCCCCAGCATTTT. The entire variable domain, with the rest obtained from reference TRBV7-9 and TRBJ1-5, is as follows: DTGVSQNPRHKITKRGQNVTFRCDPISEHNRLYWYRQTLGQGPEFLTYFQNEAQLEKSRLLSDRFSAERPKGSFSTLEIQRTEQGDSAMYLCASSSTDRGSNQPQHFGDGTRLSIL.

The rearrangement links TRBV5-5 to TRBJ2-1; TRBD1 matches at 10 bases. The germline gives CDR1 SGHKS, CDR2 YYEKEE (reference sequence). Losses at the gene ends were 5 bases for V and 3 bases for J; bases not matched to a gene: 5. This CDR3 contains 15 residues. The DNA for the CDR3 is TGTGCCAGCAGTGAGACAGGGGGCAGCTACAATGAGCAGTTCTTC. Translation: CASSETGGSYNEQFF.

The rearrangement uses TRBV5-4 and TRBJ2-3; a possible D gene is TRBD1 (6 bases). Trimming cost V 4 bases and J 4 bases, with 16 bases left between them. Germline CDR1 is SGHNT and CDR2 is YYREEE (reference sequence). CDR3 length: 15 amino acids. The CDR3 spells CASSTGTRNPDTQYF. The CDR3 coding sequence is TGTGCCAGCAGCACCGGGACACGGAACCCAGATACGCAGTATTTT.

The genes are TRBV15 and TRBJ1-2; 8 bases match TRBD1. Unmatched junction bases numbered 3, after V lost 1 base and J lost 5 bases. CDR3 length equals 14 residues. Germline CDR1 LNHNV, CDR2 YYDKDF (reference sequence). The CDR3 sequence: CATSRGQGQYGYTF. The CDR3 nucleotides read TGTGCCACCAGCAGAGGACAGGGGCAGTATGGCTACACCTTC.